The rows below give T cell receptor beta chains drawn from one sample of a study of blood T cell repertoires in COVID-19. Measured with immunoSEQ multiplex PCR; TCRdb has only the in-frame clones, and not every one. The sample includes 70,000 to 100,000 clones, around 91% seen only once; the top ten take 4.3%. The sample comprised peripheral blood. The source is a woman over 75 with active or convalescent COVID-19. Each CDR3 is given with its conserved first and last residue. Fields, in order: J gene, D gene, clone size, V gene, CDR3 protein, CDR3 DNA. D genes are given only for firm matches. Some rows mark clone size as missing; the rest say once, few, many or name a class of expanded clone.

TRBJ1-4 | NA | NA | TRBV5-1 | CASSLGEQGYEKLFF | TGCGCCAGCAGCCTGGGAGAACAGGGTTATGAAAAACTGTTTTTT
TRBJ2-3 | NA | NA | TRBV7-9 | CASTLLDYTDTQYF | TGTGCCAGCACCCTCCTGGACTACACAGATACGCAGTATTTT
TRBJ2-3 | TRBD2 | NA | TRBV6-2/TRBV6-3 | CASSLGLVVPTQYF | TGTGCCAGCAGCTTGGGACTAGTCGTCCCCACGCAGTATTTT
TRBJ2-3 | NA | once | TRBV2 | CASSDLSDTQYF | TGTGCCAGCAGTGATCTATCAGATACGCAGTATTTT
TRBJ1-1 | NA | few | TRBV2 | CASTGRGVITEAFF | TGTGCCAGCACCGGGCGGGGTGTGATCACTGAAGCTTTCTTT
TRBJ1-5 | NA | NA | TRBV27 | CASSTRGPNQPQHF | TGTGCCAGCAGTACCAGGGGACCCAATCAGCCCCAGCATTTT
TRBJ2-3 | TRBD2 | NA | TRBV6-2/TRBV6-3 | CASSGTSGRDTQYF | TGTGCCAGCAGTGGGACTAGCGGGAGAGATACGCAGTATTTT
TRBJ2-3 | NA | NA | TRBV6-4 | CASSTTGGSDTQYF | TGTGCCAGCAGTACTACGGGGGGCTCAGATACGCAGTATTTT
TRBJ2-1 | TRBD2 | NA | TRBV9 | CASRPSGGLAGEAFPDEQFF | TGTGCCAGCAGGCCATCGGGGGGGCTAGCGGGAGAAGCGTTCCCCGATGAGCAGTTCTTC
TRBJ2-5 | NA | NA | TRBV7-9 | CASSLNLGGTQYF | TGTGCCAGCAGCTTAAATTTAGGGGGGACCCAGTACTTC
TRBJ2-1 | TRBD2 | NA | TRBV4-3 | CASSQLTGTSGSGDEQFF | TGCGCCAGCAGCCAACTTACCGGGACTAGCGGGAGTGGGGATGAGCAGTTCTTC
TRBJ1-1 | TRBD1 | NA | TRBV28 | CATRTGGTEAFF | TGTGCCACCAGGACAGGGGGCACTGAAGCTTTCTTT
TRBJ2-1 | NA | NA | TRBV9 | CASSGGANEQFF | TGTGCCAGCAGTGGAGGAGCCAATGAGCAGTTCTTC
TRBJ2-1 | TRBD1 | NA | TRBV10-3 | CATDRGFLNEQFF | TGTGCCACGGACAGGGGGTTCTTAAATGAGCAGTTCTTC
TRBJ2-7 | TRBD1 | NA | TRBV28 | CASSYTGTASYEQYF | TGTGCCAGCAGTTATACCGGGACAGCCAGCTACGAGCAGTACTTC
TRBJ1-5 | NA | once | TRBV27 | CASSVVGLGQSNQPQHF | TGTGCCAGCAGCGTTGTTGGCCTTGGTCAGAGCAATCAGCCCCAGCATTTT
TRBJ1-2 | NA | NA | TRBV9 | CASSSDGGGNYGYTF | TGTGCCAGCAGCTCCGATGGGGGGGGAAACTATGGCTACACCTTC
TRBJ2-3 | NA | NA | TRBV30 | CAWSEGYTQYF | TGTGCCTGGAGTGAGGGGTATACGCAGTATTTT
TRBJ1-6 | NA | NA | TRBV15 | CATSRWISNSPLHF | TGTGCCACCAGCAGATGGATTAGCAATTCACCCCTCCACTTT
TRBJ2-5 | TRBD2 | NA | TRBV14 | CASGRTSGSWETQYF | TGTGCCAGCGGACGGACTAGCGGTTCCTGGGAGACCCAGTACTTC
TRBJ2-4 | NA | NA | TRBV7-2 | CASSLGGLAKNIQYF | TGTGCCAGCAGCTTAGGAGGGCTAGCCAAAAACATTCAGTACTTC
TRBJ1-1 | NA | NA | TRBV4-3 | CASSQGGGYMNTEAFF | TGCGCCAGCAGCCAAGGAGGTGGATACATGAACACTGAAGCTTTCTTT
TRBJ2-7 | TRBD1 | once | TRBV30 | CAWSGTGSYEQYF | TGTGCCTGGAGTGGGACAGGGTCCTACGAGCAGTACTTC
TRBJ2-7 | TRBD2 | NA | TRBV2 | CASRAGTSYEQYF | TGTGCCAGCAGGGCCGGGACTAGCTACGAGCAGTACTTC
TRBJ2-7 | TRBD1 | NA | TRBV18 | CASSPDRGEQYF | TGTGCCAGCTCACCAGACAGGGGCGAGCAGTACTTC
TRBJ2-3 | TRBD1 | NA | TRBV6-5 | CASKRTGNLNTQYF | TGTGCCAGTAAGAGGACAGGGAATCTAAATACGCAGTATTTT
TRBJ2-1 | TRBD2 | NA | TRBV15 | CATSRSGEHNEQFF | TGTGCCACCAGCCGGAGCGGGGAGCACAATGAGCAGTTCTTC
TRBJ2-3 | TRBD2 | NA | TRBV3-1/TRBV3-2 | CASSQTSGSHTTDTQYF | TGTGCCAGCAGCCAGACTAGCGGGAGCCATACCACAGATACGCAGTATTTT
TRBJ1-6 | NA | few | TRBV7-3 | CASSLRGGSPLHF | TGTGCCAGCAGCTTAAGGGGAGGATCACCCCTCCACTTT